This T cell receptor (beta chain) was captured in a study of PD-1 blockade in classical Hodgkin lymphoma. At the level of the study: Every 2 weeks, patients had 3 mg/kg nivolumab intravenously. Study-level results: Baseline diversity was lower in partial responders and progressors than complete responders. As was reported, newly diagnosed patients showed lower baseline TCR diversity than healthy donors did.

Trimming left V 4 bases short and J 0 bases short, with 13 bases between. Per germline, CDR1 SGHTA and CDR2 FQGNSA. The CDR3 is 15 residues long. Patients all relapsed after autologous stem cell transplantation, and there was variation in brentuximab vedotin exposure. In regard to this clone: As yet, its antigen is unknown.

Profiling relied on immunoSEQ multiplex PCR, and the TCRdb table lists in-frame clones only, not all of them. The table records approximately 37,000 clones, 78% of them present only once. The clonotype comes from a human donor with classical Hodgkin lymphoma. V gene TRBV7-2 combines with J gene TRBJ2-7; a weak D match, TRBD1 (5 bases). This material consisted of peripheral blood mononuclear cells (PBMCs), taken at baseline. As DNA, the CDR3 is TGTGCCAGCAGCTCCCGCAGGGTCAGCTCCTACGAGCAGTACTTC. Its translation: CASSSRRVSSYEQYF.